This is a list of T cell receptor beta chains from one sample in a study of cytomegalovirus exposure and HLA in healthy donors. Only in-frame clones appear in the TCRdb table, and some are missing; sequencing was by immunoSEQ multiplex PCR. The sample lists 75,000 to 80,000 clones, 78% occurring once. Sequenced material: PBMCs. These receptors were taken from a man aged 35-49 years in good health and CMV-seronegative. The CDR3 runs from the conserved cysteine through the conserved F or W. The D gene is left open where the match is weak. Rows give clone size only sometimes, using once, few, many, or a class for an expanded clone.

v_gene: TRBV29-1; d_gene: .; abundance: .; j_gene: TRBJ2-3; CDR3aa: CSVEGAGVGTQYF; CDR3nt: TGCAGCGTTGAAGGGGCAGGGGTGGGTACGCAGTATTTT
v_gene: TRBV5-1; d_gene: .; abundance: few; j_gene: TRBJ2-1; CDR3aa: CASSEGGDNEQFF; CDR3nt: TGCGCCAGCAGCGAAGGAGGTGACAATGAGCAGTTCTTC
v_gene: TRBV7-7; d_gene: TRBD2; abundance: .; j_gene: TRBJ2-2; CDR3aa: CASSLGLAGVNGELFF; CDR3nt: TGTGCTAGCAGCCTAGGACTAGCGGGAGTAAACGGGGAGCTGTTTTTT
v_gene: TRBV28; d_gene: TRBD2; abundance: .; j_gene: TRBJ2-7; CDR3aa: CASSLEPAGGPYEQYF; CDR3nt: TGTGCCAGCAGTTTAGAGCCAGCGGGAGGCCCCTACGAGCAGTACTTC
v_gene: TRBV7-8; d_gene: .; abundance: .; j_gene: TRBJ1-5; CDR3aa: CASSLEGVPYQPQHF; CDR3nt: TGTGCCAGCAGCTTAGAAGGGGTTCCTTATCAGCCCCAGCATTTT
v_gene: TRBV7-2; d_gene: .; abundance: few; j_gene: TRBJ1-1; CDR3aa: CASSLWDKNTEAFF; CDR3nt: TGTGCCAGCAGCTTATGGGACAAGAACACTGAAGCTTTCTTT
v_gene: TRBV11-2; d_gene: .; abundance: few; j_gene: TRBJ1-3; CDR3aa: CASSLDHWANRNTIYF; CDR3nt: TGTGCCAGCAGCTTAGATCATTGGGCCAACAGAAACACCATATATTTT
v_gene: TRBV5-6; d_gene: .; abundance: .; j_gene: TRBJ2-6; CDR3aa: CASSYPLEGVSSGANVLTF; CDR3nt: TGTGCCAGCAGCTATCCCCTTGAGGGGGTGAGCTCTGGGGCCAACGTCCTGACTTTC
v_gene: TRBV28; d_gene: .; abundance: .; j_gene: TRBJ2-7; CDR3aa: CASSSQGPEQYF; CDR3nt: TGTGCCAGCAGTTCCCAGGGTCCCGAGCAGTACTTC
v_gene: TRBV2; d_gene: TRBD1; abundance: .; j_gene: TRBJ2-7; CDR3aa: CASSGDRGRGPSYEQYF; CDR3nt: TGTGCCAGCAGTGGGGACAGGGGGCGCGGGCCCTCCTACGAGCAGTACTTC
v_gene: TRBV6-6; d_gene: TRBD1; abundance: .; j_gene: TRBJ1-5; CDR3aa: CASTEWDRGNQPQHF; CDR3nt: TGTGCCAGCACCGAATGGGACAGGGGAAATCAGCCCCAGCATTTT
v_gene: TRBV5-1; d_gene: .; abundance: .; j_gene: TRBJ1-3; CDR3aa: CASSLTGISGNTIYF; CDR3nt: TGCGCCAGCAGCTTGACAGGGATCTCTGGAAACACCATATATTTT
v_gene: TRBV7-2; d_gene: .; abundance: .; j_gene: TRBJ2-5; CDR3aa: CASSLGGAGVGETQYF; CDR3nt: TGTGCCAGCAGCTTAGGGGGGGCGGGAGTGGGAGAGACCCAGTACTTC
v_gene: TRBV9; d_gene: .; abundance: .; j_gene: TRBJ2-2; CDR3aa: CASSVDYLPTGELFF; CDR3nt: TGTGCCAGCAGCGTGGACTACCTACCCACCGGGGAGCTGTTTTTT
v_gene: TRBV30; d_gene: .; abundance: .; j_gene: TRBJ2-1; CDR3aa: CAWTTSSLQFF; CDR3nt: TGTGCCTGGACTACTAGCTCCCTGCAGTTCTTC
v_gene: TRBV9; d_gene: .; abundance: once; j_gene: TRBJ1-1; CDR3aa: CASSVGGVNTEAFF; CDR3nt: TGTGCCAGCAGCGTAGGCGGGGTGAACACTGAAGCTTTCTTT
v_gene: TRBV7-9; d_gene: .; abundance: .; j_gene: TRBJ2-5; CDR3aa: CSSSFRGYETQYF; CDR3nt: TGTTCCAGCAGCTTTCGGGGGTACGAGACCCAGTACTTC
v_gene: TRBV28; d_gene: TRBD1; abundance: .; j_gene: TRBJ1-1; CDR3aa: CASYGTGSMNTEAFF; CDR3nt: TGTGCCAGCTACGGGACAGGGTCGATGAACACTGAAGCTTTCTTT
v_gene: TRBV7-3; d_gene: TRBD2; abundance: .; j_gene: TRBJ2-3; CDR3aa: CASSARLAGGPDTQYF; CDR3nt: TGTGCCAGCAGCGCGCGACTAGCGGGAGGCCCCGATACGCAGTATTTT
v_gene: TRBV28; d_gene: .; abundance: .; j_gene: TRBJ1-2; CDR3aa: CASRLGGSLGYTF; CDR3nt: TGTGCCAGCAGACTGGGGGGATCTCTCGGCTACACCTTC
v_gene: TRBV5-4; d_gene: .; abundance: .; j_gene: TRBJ2-1; CDR3aa: CASSLGAAYYNEQFF; CDR3nt: TGTGCCAGCAGCTTGGGGGCAGCCTACTACAATGAGCAGTTCTTC
v_gene: TRBV6-5; d_gene: .; abundance: .; j_gene: TRBJ2-7; CDR3aa: CASRLGGGEKQYF; CDR3nt: TGTGCCAGCAGACTGGGAGGCGGGGAGAAGCAGTACTTC
v_gene: TRBV27; d_gene: .; abundance: .; j_gene: TRBJ2-7; CDR3aa: CASSLVTGSSYEQYF; CDR3nt: TGTGCCAGCAGTTTAGTTACAGGAAGCTCCTACGAGCAGTACTTC
v_gene: TRBV19; d_gene: TRBD1; abundance: .; j_gene: TRBJ1-3; CDR3aa: CASSSNRGAGNTIYF; CDR3nt: TGTGCCAGTAGTAGCAACAGGGGCGCTGGAAACACCATATATTTT